The T cell receptor beta chain under discussion was sequenced for a study of CD8+CD57+ T cells in acquired aplastic anemia. In germline, CDR1 is LNHNV, CDR2 YYDKDF (reference sequence). CDR3 length: 17 residues. V lost 5 bases and J 0 bases, leaving 17 bases between the germline ends. In patients chosen for sequencing, flow cytometry had shown CD8+CD57+ cell expansion. Study results and caveats: Patients versus controls showed no significant CD8+ Simpson's diversity difference.

Template material for TCR beta VDJ and CDR3 profiling consisted of genomic DNA. Using its own MiXCR run on the reads, TCRdb lists one record per CDR3 protein. This table holds roughly 180,000 distinct CDR3 sequences, around 50% found once. A remark on this clonotype: No antigen is known for it.

This clonotype was sampled from a human donor with aplastic anemia. The V and J genes are TRBV15 and TRBJ2-1, with D tentatively TRBD1 or TRBD2 (6 bases each). The sequencing input was sorted CD4+, CD8+, or CD8+CD57+ T cells (not recorded which) from PBMCs. The CDR3 nucleotides are TGTGCCACCAGCCCCCGGAGGGGGGTCAGCTCCTACAATGAGCAGTTCTTC. Amino acids: CATSPRRGVSSYNEQFF.